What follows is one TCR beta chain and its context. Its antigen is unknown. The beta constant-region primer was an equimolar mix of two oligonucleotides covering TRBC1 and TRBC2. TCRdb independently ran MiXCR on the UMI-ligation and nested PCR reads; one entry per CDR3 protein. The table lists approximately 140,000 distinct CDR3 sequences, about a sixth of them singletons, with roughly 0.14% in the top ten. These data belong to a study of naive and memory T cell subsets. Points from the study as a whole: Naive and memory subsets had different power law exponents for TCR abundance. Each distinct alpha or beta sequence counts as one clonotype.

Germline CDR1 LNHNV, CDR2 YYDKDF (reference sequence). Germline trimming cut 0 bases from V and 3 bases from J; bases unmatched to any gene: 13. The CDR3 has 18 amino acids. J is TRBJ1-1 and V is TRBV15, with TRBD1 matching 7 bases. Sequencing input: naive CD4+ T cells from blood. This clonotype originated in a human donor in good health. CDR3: CATSRDLTQGGYYTEAFF. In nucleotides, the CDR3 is TGTGCCACCAGCAGAGATTTAACCCAGGGGGGGTATTACACTGAAGCTTTCTTT.